This paragraph covers one T cell receptor (beta chain) sequence. Its antigen is currently not known. Per-nucleotide qualities are absent, and no much larger clonotype sits a single base away. Receptor amplification or capture employed the immunoSEQ multiplex PCR assay. TCRdb's version of the immuneACCESS table is confined to in-frame rearrangements and falls short of the full clone set. An unresolved V gene accounts for under half of the shortfall where checked; the remainder is of unknown origin. In all, the sample holds tens of thousands of clones, and more than 90% of those were seen once. The top ten clonotypes cover roughly 1.2% of the sample. The CDR3, cysteine through phenylalanine, is 16 amino acids long. This entry keeps only the CDR3 DNA: 48 bases, framed from base 1. Trimming removed 5 bases from V and 4 bases from J, leaving 18 bases between the germline ends. The germline V gene sets CDR1 to SGHVS and CDR2 to FNYEAQ.

This sample was taken from a study of T cell changes during pregnancy in multiple sclerosis (dated by TCRdb to the late 2010s). A note on the overall study: Changes in the T cell repertoire over the course of pregnancy were examined in this study in women with multiple sclerosis.

The sequenced sample was peripheral blood, obtained after pregnancy. Recombination joined TRBV7-6 with TRBJ1-3; TRBD1 is a possible D gene, resting on 6 matching bases. The TCR sequence derives from a female donor in good health, enrolled as a control in a pregnancy study. The CDR3 is CASSVTAEGTGNTIYF. DNA sequence: TGTGCCAGCAGCGTAACCGCAGAAGGGACAGGAAACACCATATATTTT.